This TCR beta chain was sequenced for a study of cytomegalovirus exposure and HLA in healthy donors. From germline, CDR1 is MGHDK and CDR2 SYGVNS. This CDR3 region has 12 residues. Trimming stripped 4 bases from V and 6 bases from J, with 10 bases between. The PCR ran on 60 Vbeta and 13 Jbeta primers. Repertoires were generated with immunoSEQ multiplex PCR, while TCRdb's copy carries only in-frame clones and drops some. Here the sample spans about 120,000 clones, around 80% being singletons. With respect to this clone: The antigen remains undetermined.

Overall study findings and caveats: A later analysis linked a missense DCLRE1C variant to TCR beta V- and J-gene trimming. Accurate predictions that matched the HLA-A and HLA-B alleles of most subjects were reportedly made from TCR beta sequences.

The sequenced sample was PBMCs. This clonotype was obtained from a man over 45 in good health and CMV-seronegative. The rearrangement joins TRBV25-1 to TRBJ2-7, with D perhaps matching TRBD2 (5 bases). The DNA of the CDR3 is TGTGCCAGCAGTGCCGGGATTTGCGAGCAGTACTTC. Residues: CASSAGICEQYF.